One and the same sample provided the 13 T cell receptor beta chains below, sequenced in a study of cytomegalovirus exposure and HLA in healthy donors. Some clones are missing from TCRdb's copy, which holds only in-frame ones; the method was immunoSEQ multiplex PCR. The data show 100,000 to 150,000 clones, with about 96% seen just once and 1.5% to 2% held by the top ten. Sequencing was done on a sample of PBMCs. The receptor source for this set is a man younger than 35 in good health and CMV-seronegative.

The CDR3 nucleotides read TGTGCCAGCTCACCACCCGAGACAGGGGTTGGGGGCAATGAGCAGTTCTTC. It is translated as CASSPPETGVGGNEQFF. The chain employs TRBV18 and TRBJ2-1; TRBD1 matches at 8 bases. The V segment lost 0 bases and the J segment 6 bases; nucleotides outside the gene matches: 10. The CDR3 runs 17 residues. Germline V gene sequence: CDR1 KGHSH, CDR2 LQKENI.

The chain is built from TRBV7-2 and TRBJ2-5; D gene uncertain. Trimming shortened V by 1 base and J by 5 bases, and 8 bases separated the two germline ends. Germline V gene lookup returns CDR1 SGHTA and CDR2 FQGNSA. CDR3 length: 13 amino acids. Here the CDR3 reads CASSLELRETQYF. In nucleotides, the CDR3 is TGTGCCAGCAGCTTAGAATTGAGGGAGACCCAGTACTTC.

This chain links TRBV28 with TRBJ2-5; perhaps TRBD1 as D (5 bases). This CDR3 comprises 10 residues. Germline V gene sequence: CDR1 MDHEN, CDR2 SYDVKM. The germline V and J ends were trimmed by 10 bases and 3 bases, with 6 bases remaining between them. CDR3 region: CATGKETQYF. Here the CDR3 DNA reads TGTGCCACAGGGAAAGAGACCCAGTACTTC.

This clone was counted a single time. The DNA of the CDR3 is TGTGCCAGCAGCTCGGACAGGGCGAACACCGGGGAGCTGTTTTTT. This codes for CASSSDRANTGELFF. The chain joins TRBV7-6 to TRBJ2-2; TRBD1 matches 8 bases. This CDR3 spans 15 amino acids. Per germline, CDR1 SGHVS and CDR2 FNYEAQ. Germline trimming cut 4 bases from V and 0 bases from J; bases unmatched to any gene: 1.

The chain is built from TRBV12-5 and TRBJ1-4; TRBD1 aligns across 7 bases. The V and J ends lost 2 bases and 6 bases, in that order; junction bases with no gene match: 9. Germline V gene data show CDR1 as LGHNT and CDR2 as FRNRAP. The CDR3 is 16 residues long. The CDR3 region has the DNA TGTGCTAGTGGTTTGAACCAGGGGGGCTTTTATGAAAAACTGTTTTTT. It specifies CASGLNQGGFYEKLFF.

The sample holds a few counts of this clone. CDR3: CASSPIVGQLNGYTF. The CDR3 DNA follows: TGTGCCAGCAGCCCTATCGTCGGACAGCTCAATGGCTACACCTTC. The J gene is TRBJ1-2, the V gene TRBV5-5; TRBD1 is a possible D gene (6 bases). The germline V and J ends were trimmed by 4 bases and 6 bases, with 19 bases remaining between them. The CDR3 has 15 residues. From germline, CDR1 is SGHKS and CDR2 YYEKEE (reference sequence).

The chain couples TRBV4-2 to TRBJ2-7; TRBD2 agrees at 10 bases. The CDR3 contains 15 residues. With 0 bases clipped from V and 4 bases from J, the junction kept 3 bases outside the gene matches. Germline V gene data show CDR1 as LGHNA and CDR2 as YNFKEQ. CDR3 DNA sequence: TGTGCCAGCAGCCAAGAACTAGCGGGACCGTACGAGCAGTACTTC. Protein product: CASSQELAGPYEQYF.

This clone was detected a few times. The rearrangement links TRBV19 to TRBJ1-5; D is possibly TRBD1 (5 bases). Deletions cut 3 bases from V and 0 bases from J, with 21 bases between. The germline V gene has CDR1 LNHDA and CDR2 SQIVND (reference sequence). This CDR3 has 19 residues. The CDR3 region has the DNA TGTGCCAGTAGTATGTTAAGAGGGGAGGCGGGGAGTAGCAATCAGCCCCAGCATTTT. Translated: CASSMLRGEAGSSNQPQHF.

The V gene is TRBV6-1, the J gene TRBJ2-5; 7 bases map to TRBD1. With V trimmed by 6 bases and J by 5 bases, 6 bases remained unmatched. The CDR3 runs to 13 residues. CDR1 and CDR2 (germline): MNHNS, SASEGT. The CDR3 sequence is CASSGQEVETQYF. CDR3 coding DNA: TGTGCCAGCAGCGGACAGGAGGTGGAGACCCAGTACTTC.

This clone was seen once. The V gene is TRBV27, the J gene TRBJ2-6, with 7 nucleotides matching TRBD1. The CDR3 spans 17 residues. The germline V gene has CDR1 MNHEY and CDR2 SMNVEV (reference sequence). V lost 5 bases and J lost 4; bases outside the gene matches: 11. In DNA, the CDR3 is TGTGCCAGCAGTCTCACCGACAGGGCGGCCGGGGCCAACGTCCTGACTTTC. Amino acid sequence: CASSLTDRAAGANVLTF. Using reference TRBV27 and TRBJ2-6 for the parts outside the CDR3, the full variable domain is EAQVTQNPRYLITVTGKKLTVTCSQNMNHEYMSWYRQDPGLGLRQIYYSMNVEVTDKGDVPEGYKVSRKEKRNFPLILESPSPNQTSLYFCASSLTDRAAGANVLTFGAGSRLTVL.

The chain links TRBV27 to TRBJ2-7; 9 bases are shared with TRBD2. V lost 3 bases, J lost 2 bases, and 2 bases stayed unmatched. The CDR3 covers 14 residues. Germline-derived CDR1 and CDR2 are MNHEY and SMNVEV (reference sequence). CDR3 in DNA: TGTGCCAGCAGTTTGGCTAGCGGGGCCTACGAGCAGTACTTC. Amino acids: CASSLASGAYEQYF.

J is TRBJ2-2 and V is TRBV6-1, with 14 bases aligning to TRBD2. The V gene's germline CDR1 is MNHNS and CDR2 SASEGT. V gave up 6 bases and J gave up 6 bases; unmatched junction bases: 3. The CDR3 has 15 amino acids. CDR3 in DNA: TGTGCCAGCAGAGGGACTAGCGGGAGCGCCGGGGAGCTGTTTTTT. Encoded protein: CASRGTSGSAGELFF.

DNA of the CDR3: TGTGCCAGCAGCTCTCTCTCACTAGCGGAGGGAAGGAGTCATGAGCAGTTCTTC. This gives the protein CASSSLSLAEGRSHEQFF. The chain combines TRBV7-9 with TRBJ2-1, with 8 positions matching TRBD2. This CDR3 spans 18 amino acids. V lost 4 bases and J lost 8; bases outside the gene matches: 19. In germline, CDR1 is SEHNR, CDR2 FQNEAQ (reference sequence).